A single sample gave rise to the 23 T cell receptor beta chains below, sequenced in a study of CD8+CD57+ T cells in acquired aplastic anemia. Profiles of TCR beta VDJ and CDR3 were generated from a genomic DNA template. TCRdb passed the reads through MiXCR, listing each CDR3 protein once. The sample carries under 200,000 distinct CDR3 sequences, around half recorded once. Patients selected for sequencing had displayed CD8+CD57+ cell expansion by flow cytometry. The material sequenced was sorted CD4+, CD8+, or CD8+CD57+ T cells (not recorded which) from PBMCs. All receptors derive from a human donor with aplastic anemia.

On this clonotype: Its ends do not fully match the called genes, so a read error is possible. The rearrangement joins TRBV5-1 to TRBJ1-6, with TRBD1 identical over 7 bases. Germline V CDR1 and CDR2: SGHRS, YFSETQ. This CDR3 has 14 residues. CDR3 DNA sequence: TGCGCCAGCAGCCACGGGACAGACAAGTCACCGCTCCACTTT. As protein: CASSHGTDKSPLHF.

Concerning this clonotype: One end of the junction does not line up with germline, which may come from a read error. V is TRBV3-1 and J is TRBJ2-2; TRBD2 matches at 14 bases. The CDR3 loop spans 16 amino acids. From germline, CDR1 is LGHDT and CDR2 YNNKEL (reference sequence). Written as DNA, the CDR3 is TGTGCCAGCAGCCAACCGGGACTAGCGGGAGTTTTAGTGCTGCTTTTT. It yields the protein CASSQPGLAGVLVLLF.

The chain links TRBV25-1 to TRBJ1-6; no definite D call. V was trimmed by 4 bases and J by 6 bases, leaving 4 bases between them. Germline V gene sequence: CDR1 MGHDK, CDR2 SYGVNS. This CDR3 contains 12 residues. CDR3 loop: CASSGINSPLHF. DNA of the CDR3: TGTGCCAGCAGTGGGATTAATTCACCCCTCCACTTT.

Remarks on this clonotype: This may be a read error, as it is one base from a much larger clone. This sequence joins TRBV6-1 and TRBJ1-4, with a tentative D call TRBD1 (6 bases). The V gene's germline CDR1 is MNHNS and CDR2 SASEGT. This CDR3 has 15 amino acids. The CDR3 is CAGSGVQGSREKLFF. DNA of the CDR3: TGTGCCGGCAGTGGGGTACAGGGCAGCCGCGAAAAACTGTTTTTT.

The V and J genes are TRBV2 and TRBJ2-4; no clear D. Germline loops: CDR1 SNHLY, CDR2 FYNNEI. Deletions cut 0 bases from V and 2 bases from J, with 8 bases between. This CDR3 comprises 15 residues. CDR3 region: CASSEATFPKNIQYF. CDR3 bases: TGTGCCAGCAGTGAAGCGACATTTCCCAAAAACATTCAGTACTTC.

The chain carries TRBV29-1 and TRBJ1-4, with a tentative D call TRBD1 (5 bases). Germline CDR1 reads SQVTM; CDR2 reads ANQGSEA. The CDR3 runs 13 residues. Trimming removed 4 bases from V and 0 bases from J, with 6 bases in between. The CDR3, as DNA: TGCAGCGTTGGGGGCCCAACTAATGAAAAACTGTTTTTT. Translating gives CSVGGPTNEKLFF. Supplemented by reference TRBV29-1 and TRBJ1-4, the full variable domain reads SAVISQKPSRDICQRGTSLTIQCQVDSQVTMMFWYRQQPGQSLTLIATANQGSEATYESGFVIDKFPISRPNLTFSTLTVSNMSPEDSSIYLCSVGGPTNEKLFFGSGTQLSVL.

V usage is TRBV29-1 and J usage is TRBJ1-2; D is unresolved. CDR3 length equals 14 residues. Germline V gives CDR1 SQVTM, CDR2 ANQGSEA. V was trimmed by 0 bases and J by 0 bases, leaving 8 bases between them. Here the CDR3 reads CSVEEPNPNYGYTF. The CDR3 DNA reads TGCAGCGTTGAAGAGCCGAACCCTAACTATGGCTACACCTTC.

This chain joins TRBV10-3 and TRBJ2-7, with 9 bases identical to TRBD1. V shed 6 bases, J shed 5 bases, and the junction held 5 bases outside the gene matches. The CDR3 runs 13 residues. Germline values: CDR1 ENHRY, CDR2 SYGVKD. Here the CDR3 DNA reads TGTGCCATCAGCCGGGACAGGGACAACGAGCAGTACTTC. Translating it yields CAISRDRDNEQYF.

The table lists this clonotype with a few counts. This may be a read error, as it is one base from a much larger clone. The genes are TRBV13 and TRBJ2-7, with 9 positions matching TRBD1. The germline CDR1 and CDR2 sequences are PRHDT and FYEKMQ (reference sequence). Trimming took 8 bases from V and 3 from J; bases not matched to a gene: 8. The CDR3 consists of 14 residues. The CDR3 spells CASGKQGALYEQYF. The CDR3 DNA follows: TGTGCCAGCGGAAAACAGGGGGCCCTCTACGAGCAGTACTTC.

This chain uses TRBV29-1 with TRBJ1-1; 9 bases match TRBD1. CDR1 is SQVTM and CDR2 is ANQGSEA in the germline V gene. The CDR3 runs 15 residues. V dropped 7 bases and J dropped 4; count of bases not matched to a gene: 13. The CDR3 coding sequence is TGCAGCGCGCAGAATCTAGACAGGGGGTTCACTGAAGCTTTCTTT. Encoded protein: CSAQNLDRGFTEAFF.

There are a few counts of this clonotype. V gene TRBV3-1 combines with J gene TRBJ2-2; possibly TRBD2 for D (5 bases). The CDR3 has 16 amino acids. V gave up 0 bases and J gave up 3 bases, with 11 bases separating them. CDR1 is LGHDT, CDR2 YNNKEL, per germline (reference sequence). The chain's CDR3 is CASSQEGFGDTGELFF. CDR3 in DNA: TGTGCCAGCAGCCAAGAGGGGTTCGGGGACACCGGGGAGCTGTTTTTT.

The chain recombines TRBV25-1 with TRBJ2-1; D call uncertain. Per the germline V gene, CDR1 is MGHDK and CDR2 is SYGVNS. The CDR3 consists of 14 residues. Trimming removed 5 bases from V and 7 bases from J, with 15 bases in between. The DNA for the CDR3 is TGTGCCAGCAGTTTATTTCCGGGTTCTAATGAGCAGTTCTTC. This sequence encodes CASSLFPGSNEQFF.

Here the CDR3 reads CASSFGVRSWGYTF. Here the CDR3 DNA reads TGCGCCAGCAGCTTTGGCGTTCGGAGCTGGGGCTACACCTTC. The chain joins TRBV5-1 to TRBJ1-2, with no clear D. V lost 2 bases to trimming and J lost 8 bases, with 16 bases between them. Germline CDR1 and CDR2: SGHRS and YFSETQ. The CDR3 extends over 14 amino acids.

The rearrangement uses TRBV10-3 and TRBJ1-2; D may be TRBD1 (5 bases). The CDR3 extends over 15 amino acids. Looked up from germline, CDR1 is ENHRY and CDR2 is SYGVKD. The V gene lost 2 bases and the J gene lost 12 bases, with 22 bases spanning the gap. The CDR3 is CAISERGAGLSGNTF. CDR3 DNA: TGTGCCATCAGTGAGAGAGGAGCGGGACTCTCTGGAAACACCTTC.

The rearrangement links TRBV7-9 to TRBJ1-1; D is unresolved. CDR1 is SEHNR, CDR2 FQNEAQ, per germline (reference sequence). This CDR3 region has 14 residues. Between the trimmed V and J ends, which lost 5 bases and 6 bases, there was a span of 16 bases. The CDR3 reads CASSPGMGNAEAFF. The CDR3, as DNA: TGTGCCAGCAGCCCCGGAATGGGTAACGCTGAAGCTTTCTTT.

This clonotype was picked up a small number of times. The chain joins TRBV24-1 to TRBJ1-2, with D possibly matching TRBD1 (6 bases). This CDR3 has 13 amino acids. V dropped 5 bases and J dropped 4 bases, with 10 bases sitting between them. Germline lookup yields CDR1 KGHDR and CDR2 SFDVKD. CDR3 nucleotides: TGTGCCACCAGTGTAGAGGACAGCTATGGCTACACCTTC. Protein product: CATSVEDSYGYTF.

This clonotype was counted ten times or more. This chain connects TRBV4-2 to TRBJ1-2, with TRBD1 matching 8 bases. Per the germline V gene, CDR1 is LGHNA and CDR2 is YNFKEQ. The CDR3 is made up of 15 amino acids. Trimming took 0 bases from V and 3 from J; bases not matched to a gene: 3. CDR3 sequence: CASSQDQGADYGYTF. The CDR3 nucleotides read TGTGCCAGCAGCCAAGATCAGGGGGCGGACTATGGCTACACCTTC.

This clonotype turned up a few times. The V and J genes are TRBV10-2 and TRBJ2-7, with D possibly called TRBD1 or TRBD2 (6 bases each). Trimming pared 0 bases from V and 4 bases from J, leaving 13 bases between. The germline CDR1 and CDR2 sequences are WSHSY and SAAADI. The CDR3 totals 15 residues. The CDR3 region is CASSESRGEWYEQYF. The CDR3 DNA sequence: TGCGCCAGCAGTGAGTCGAGGGGGGAATGGTACGAGCAGTACTTC.

The chain uses TRBV12-3 or TRBV12-4 and TRBJ2-3; a possible D gene is TRBD2 (6 bases). This CDR3 region has 12 residues. The ends were cut back, 6 bases at V and 11 bases at J, with 15 bases in the middle. Here the CDR3 reads CASRADPGEQYF. CDR3 DNA: TGTGCCAGCAGGGCCGACCCGGGAGAGCAGTATTTT.

CDR3 loop: CASSPGAYEQYF. The DNA for the CDR3 is TGTGCCAGCAGCCCTGGTGCTTACGAGCAGTACTTC. The V gene is TRBV14, the J gene TRBJ2-7, with D hard to call. Germline V gives CDR1 SGHDN, CDR2 FVKESK. CDR3 length: 12 amino acids. The V gene lost 4 bases and the J gene lost 4 bases, with 8 bases spanning the gap.

The rearrangement uses TRBV27 and TRBJ1-2; a weak D match, TRBD1 (6 bases). Trimming stripped 2 bases from V and 2 bases from J, with 9 bases between. This CDR3 is 14 amino acids long. Germline assignment: CDR1 MNHEY and CDR2 SMNVEV (reference sequence). The chain's CDR3 is CASSLAGENYGYTF. The DNA for the CDR3 is TGTGCCAGCAGTTTAGCAGGGGAGAACTATGGCTACACCTTC.

The V and J genes are TRBV7-8 and TRBJ2-2, with TRBD2 as a possible D gene (5 bases). V dropped 5 bases and J dropped 7 bases, with 11 bases sitting between them. Germline values: CDR1 SGHVS, CDR2 FQNEAQ. The CDR3 is 13 residues long. CDR3 DNA sequence: TGTGCCAGCAGCCCGACGGGGTTCGGGGAGCTGTTTTTT. It codes for CASSPTGFGELFF.

Concerning this clonotype itself: A read error may be the cause here, since a much bigger clone is one base away. The chain uses TRBV11-1 and TRBJ1-3, with a possible D match to TRBD1 (5 bases). The CDR3 is 16 amino acids. The germline V gene encodes CDR1 SGHAT and CDR2 FQDESV (reference sequence). This CDR3 is CASSPAGGRSGSTIYF. The DNA of the CDR3 is TGTGCCAGCAGCCCCGCGGGGGGTAGGTCTGGAAGCACCATATATTTT. Combining the CDR3 with reference TRBV11-1 and TRBJ1-3 gives the whole variable domain EAEVAQSPRYKITEKSQAVAFWCDPISGHATLYWYRQILGQGPELLVQFQDESVVDDSQLPKDRFSAERLKGVDSTLKIQPAELGDSAMYLCASSPAGGRSGSTIYFGEGSWLTVV.